The 31 T cell receptor beta chains listed next were all sequenced from one sample in a study of cytomegalovirus exposure and HLA in healthy donors. The PCR used 60 Vbeta and 13 Jbeta primers. TCRdb's table, derived via immunoSEQ multiplex PCR, lists solely in-frame clones and lacks some. The repertoire holds about 92,000 clones, with 70% to 90% as singletons. Sequencing used PBMCs. These receptors originate from a woman in her late teens or twenties in good health and CMV-seropositive.

The chain is built from TRBV4-1 and TRBJ2-7; D is unclear. Germline CDR1 and CDR2: MGHRA and YSYEKL. V gave up 2 bases and J gave up 3 bases, with 17 bases separating them. This CDR3 is built from 16 residues. The CDR3 nucleotides are TGCGCCAGCAGCCAACTTCACTTCACTAAAAACTACGAGCAGTACTTC. Protein sequence: CASSQLHFTKNYEQYF.

The rearrangement joins TRBV4-1 to TRBJ2-5; D gene uncertain. CDR1 is MGHRA and CDR2 is YSYEKL in the germline V gene. Trimming removed 4 bases at V and 4 bases at J, with 10 bases between. The CDR3 runs 13 residues. In DNA form, the CDR3 reads TGCGCCAGCAGCCCCCGGAGTGGAGAGACCCAGTACTTC. Protein: CASSPRSGETQYF.

The genes are TRBV11-2 and TRBJ1-1; the D gene is possibly TRBD1 (6 bases). The ends were cut back, 5 bases at V and 6 bases at J, with 19 bases in the middle. Germline values: CDR1 SGHAT, CDR2 FQNNGV. This CDR3 contains 15 residues. The CDR3 region has the DNA TGTGCCAGCAGCCCCTGGACAGATTCCGGACCTGAAGCTTTCTTT. The encoded protein is CASSPWTDSGPEAFF.

V and J are TRBV5-1 and TRBJ1-6, with D possibly being TRBD1 (5 bases). There are 20 residues in the CDR3. Germline assignment: CDR1 SGHRS and CDR2 YFSETQ. Trimming pared 2 bases from V and 5 bases from J, leaving 26 bases between. CDR3 protein: CASSLGRRGREGSHNSPLHF. The CDR3 DNA reads as TGCGCCAGCAGCTTAGGACGCCGGGGGAGGGAAGGGTCTCATAATTCACCCCTCCACTTT.

The chain uses TRBV4-1 and TRBJ2-7; 9 positions match TRBD2. The CDR3 has 18 residues. With 1 base clipped from V and 2 bases from J, the junction kept 12 bases outside the gene matches. Looked up from germline, CDR1 is MGHRA and CDR2 is YSYEKL. CDR3 sequence (DNA): TGCGCCAGCAGCCAAGGGGGCTTCGCGGGAGGGCACCCCTACGAGCAGTACTTC. This gives the protein CASSQGGFAGGHPYEQYF.

This rearrangement joins TRBV10-1 to TRBJ2-5; a weak D match, TRBD2 (5 bases). Deletions cut 2 bases from V and 3 bases from J, with 7 bases between. Germline values: CDR1 WNHNN, CDR2 SYGVQD (reference sequence). The CDR3 has 13 residues. CDR3 amino acids: CASSETREETQYF. The CDR3 nucleotides are TGCGCCAGCAGTGAGACTAGAGAAGAGACCCAGTACTTC.

This clone has just one count. The chain joins TRBV5-1 to TRBJ2-2; TRBD1 is a possible D gene (5 bases). The CDR3 length is 17 residues. The germline V gene has CDR1 SGHRS and CDR2 YFSETQ. Trimming removed 6 bases at V and 0 bases at J, with 18 bases between. In DNA, the CDR3 is TGCGCCAGCAATAGCCGCATGGCAGGGACGAACACCGGGGAGCTGTTTTTT. It yields the protein CASNSRMAGTNTGELFF.

CDR3 region: CASSEAGTSVFSGELFF. The CDR3 DNA reads TGTGCCAGCAGTGAAGCTGGGACTAGCGTTTTTTCCGGGGAGCTGTTTTTT. The rearrangement joins TRBV6-1 to TRBJ2-2; TRBD2 matches 10 bases. This CDR3 contains 17 residues. After removal of 0 bases from V and 6 bases from J, the junction contained 7 bases not matched to a gene. Per germline, CDR1 MNHNS and CDR2 SASEGT.

The chain is built from TRBV5-6 and TRBJ1-3; 8 bases align to TRBD1. The V gene's germline CDR1 is SGHDT and CDR2 YYEEEE. J lost 4 bases, V lost 1 base, and 7 bases had no gene match. The CDR3 length is 16 residues. The CDR3 region is CASSLFQGATGNTIYF. The CDR3 nucleotides read TGTGCCAGCAGCTTGTTTCAGGGGGCCACCGGAAACACCATATATTTT.

This chain connects TRBV9 to TRBJ2-2; 8 bases map to TRBD1. Germline CDR1 is SGDLS and CDR2 is YYNGEE. The junction had 4 bases not matched to a gene; V was cut back by 5 bases and J by 4 bases. The CDR3 runs to 14 residues. CDR3 nucleotides: TGTGCCAGCAGAGGGACAGGAGGCACCGGGGAGCTGTTTTTT. Protein product: CASRGTGGTGELFF.

V gene TRBV7-9 combines with J gene TRBJ2-3, with 15 nucleotides matching TRBD2. V was clipped by 1 base and J by 3 bases; unmatched bases: 5. Looked up from germline, CDR1 is SEHNR and CDR2 is FQNEAQ (reference sequence). This CDR3 has 18 residues. As DNA, the CDR3 is TGTGCCAGCAGCTTAGGGACTAGCGGGAGGGTAGAAACAGATACGCAGTATTTT. Amino acids: CASSLGTSGRVETDTQYF.

The rearrangement links TRBV5-1 to TRBJ2-5; D may be TRBD1 (6 bases). The germline V and J ends were trimmed by 4 bases and 1 base, with 14 bases remaining between them. Germline V gene lookup returns CDR1 SGHRS and CDR2 YFSETQ. The CDR3 runs to 15 residues. Here the CDR3 reads CASSPIWTAQETQYF. DNA for the CDR3: TGCGCCAGCAGCCCAATATGGACAGCCCAAGAGACCCAGTACTTC.

The V call is TRBV5-1, the J call TRBJ2-3; possible D gene TRBD2, 5 bases. V was pared by 7 bases and J by 0 bases, with 24 bases between. The CDR3 has 18 residues. The germline gives CDR1 SGHRS, CDR2 YFSETQ. The CDR3: CASPARGRATGSTDTQYF. The CDR3 nucleotides read TGCGCCAGCCCAGCTCGGGGTAGAGCTACGGGAAGCACAGATACGCAGTATTTT. The variable domain in full, with the rest retrieved from reference TRBV5-1 and TRBJ2-3, is KAGVTQTPRYLIKTRGQQVTLSCSPISGHRSVSWYQQTPGQGLQFLFEYFSETQRNKGNFPGRFSGRQFSNSRSEMNVSTLELGDSALYLCASPARGRATGSTDTQYFGPGTRLTVL.

The chain combines TRBV7-9 with TRBJ2-7; TRBD1 is a possible D gene (6 bases). Trimming left V 2 bases short and J 4 bases short, with 15 bases between. CDR1 is SEHNR, CDR2 FQNEAQ, per germline (reference sequence). The CDR3 runs to 15 residues. In nucleotides, the CDR3 is TGTGCCAGCAGCTTAAGAACGGGACACCAGTACGAGCAGTACTTC. Amino acids: CASSLRTGHQYEQYF. Together with reference TRBV7-9 and TRBJ2-7, the CDR3 gives the full variable domain: DTGVSQNPRHKITKRGQNVTFRCDPISEHNRLYWYRQTLGQGPEFLTYFQNEAQLEKSRLLSDRFSAERPKGSFSTLEIQRTEQGDSAMYLCASSLRTGHQYEQYFGPGTRLTVT.

With regard to this clone: Its ends do not fully match the called genes, so a read error is possible. This chain links TRBV7-9 with TRBJ1-2, with a possible D match to TRBD1 (6 bases). The CDR3 has 13 residues. Germline V gives CDR1 SEHNR, CDR2 FQNEAQ (reference sequence). The CDR3 loop reads CSSSLGGGSGYTF. DNA for the CDR3: TGTTCCAGCAGCTTGGGGGGGGGCTCTGGCTACACCTTC. Variable domain in full (rest from reference TRBV7-9 and TRBJ1-2): DTGVSQNPRHKITKRGQNVTFRCDPISEHNRLYWYRQTLGQGPEFLTYFQNEAQLEKSRLLSDRFSAERPKGSFSTLEIQRTEQGDSAMYLCSSSLGGGSGYTFGSGTRLTVV.

This clone was seen a handful of times. The V gene is TRBV6-6, the J gene TRBJ1-2; D is possibly TRBD1 (5 bases). Germline V CDR1 and CDR2: MNHNY, SVGAGI (reference sequence). The V end lost 5 bases, the J end lost 10 bases, and 8 bases lay between the germline ends. The CDR3 sequence is 10 residues long. This chain's CDR3 is CASSTGTYTF. In DNA form, the CDR3 reads TGTGCCAGCAGTACAGGCACCTACACCTTC.

For this clone: Mismatch with germline at one junction end may stem from a read error. The chain employs TRBV7-7 and TRBJ1-1; 9 bases align to TRBD1. The CDR3 is 16 amino acids. CDR1 and CDR2 from the germline V gene are SSHAT and FNYEAQ (reference sequence). Here the CDR3 DNA reads TGTGCTAGCAGCCCGAGGCACAGGGGGCGATTCACTGAAGCTTTCTTT. Translation: CASSPRHRGRFTEAFF.

The chain combines TRBV10-1 with TRBJ2-2; D not certain. V was cut by 3 bases and J by 3 bases, with 5 bases left in between. The CDR3 has 13 amino acids. Germline V gene lookup returns CDR1 WNHNN and CDR2 SYGVQD (reference sequence). The CDR3 region is CASSDYHTGELFF. CDR3 sequence (DNA): TGCGCCAGCAGTGACTACCACACCGGGGAGCTGTTTTTT.

Only one count was recorded for this clone. The CDR3 sequence is CASSLSTLRWAEAFF. In DNA, the CDR3 is TGTGCCAGCAGCTTGAGTACCCTGAGGTGGGCTGAAGCTTTCTTT. V is TRBV5-6 and J is TRBJ1-1; D remains unclear. V dropped 1 base and J dropped 6 bases, with 16 bases sitting between them. The CDR3 extends over 15 amino acids. CDR1 is SGHDT and CDR2 is YYEEEE in the germline V gene.

V is TRBV5-6 and J is TRBJ2-1, with 9 bases fitting TRBD2. CDR1 and CDR2 from the germline V gene are SGHDT and YYEEEE. J lost 0 bases, V lost 3 bases, and 10 bases had no gene match. The CDR3 is 18 amino acids. CDR3 residues: CASSSMGTSSSSYNEQFF. CDR3 in DNA: TGTGCCAGCAGCTCTATGGGGACTAGCTCAAGCTCCTACAATGAGCAGTTCTTC.

Turning to this clone: A junction boundary mismatches the germline segment, possibly from a read error. This chain links TRBV6-1 with TRBJ1-5; 7 nucleotides line up with TRBD1. The CDR3 is 18 amino acids. Germline CDR1 MNHNS, CDR2 SASEGT. This CDR3 reads CASREEAQGPLPHQPQHF. Here the CDR3 DNA reads TGTGCCAGCAGAGAAGAGGCACAGGGGCCGCTCCCCCATCAGCCCCAGCATTTT.

The rearrangement uses TRBV27 and TRBJ2-2, with D possibly TRBD1 on 6 matching bases. The CDR3 covers 16 residues. The V and J ends lost 3 bases and 0 bases respectively, with 11 bases between them. Germline V gene lookup returns CDR1 MNHEY and CDR2 SMNVEV (reference sequence). CDR3 in DNA: TGTGCCAGCAGTTTCACCGGGACACCGAACACCGGGGAGCTGTTTTTT. Translating it yields CASSFTGTPNTGELFF.

The genes are TRBV2 and TRBJ1-3, with 7 nucleotides matching TRBD1. The V and J ends lost 6 bases and 0 bases, in that order; junction bases with no gene match: 5. The CDR3 loop spans 15 amino acids. CDR1 and CDR2 from the germline V gene are SNHLY and FYNNEI. The CDR3: CASRKGQSSGNTIYF. In DNA, the CDR3 is TGTGCCAGCAGGAAGGGACAGAGCTCTGGAAACACCATATATTTT.

The chain combines TRBV7-2 with TRBJ2-2, with D perhaps matching TRBD1 (5 bases). The CDR3 totals 15 residues. The germline V gene has CDR1 SGHTA and CDR2 FQGNSA. V gave up 0 bases and J gave up 5 bases, with 10 bases separating them. The CDR3 nucleotides are TGTGCCAGCAGCTTAGCCAGGGTGAGGACCGGGGAGCTGTTTTTT. Residues: CASSLARVRTGELFF.

The V and J genes are TRBV6-5 and TRBJ1-5; D is uncertain. Per germline, CDR1 MNHEY and CDR2 SVGAGI. The CDR3 consists of 14 residues. Trimming stripped 6 bases from V and 5 bases from J, with 14 bases between. As DNA, the CDR3 is TGTGCCAGCAGCCAAATACAGCACCATCAGCCCCAGCATTTT. It translates to CASSQIQHHQPQHF.

This chain's CDR3 is CASSVGEFYYSPLHF. The CDR3 DNA sequence: TGTGCCAGCTCCGTCGGGGAGTTTTATTATTCACCCCTCCACTTT. The chain couples TRBV5-8 to TRBJ1-6; D unresolved. Per germline, CDR1 SGHTS and CDR2 YDEGEE. The CDR3 runs 15 residues. With 7 bases removed from V and 8 bases from J, the gap between germline ends came to 19 bases.

The chain uses TRBV5-1 and TRBJ2-7; 12 bases match TRBD2. Germline trimming cut 6 bases from V and 5 bases from J; bases unmatched to any gene: 6. Per germline, CDR1 SGHRS and CDR2 YFSETQ. The CDR3 spans 14 residues. The CDR3 reads CASNRLAGDHEQYF. The CDR3 coding sequence is TGCGCCAGCAACCGACTAGCGGGGGACCACGAGCAGTACTTC.

The V gene is TRBV27, the J gene TRBJ2-4, with 7 positions matching TRBD1. The CDR3 spans 13 residues. Germline lookup yields CDR1 MNHEY and CDR2 SMNVEV (reference sequence). Unmatched junction bases numbered 4, after V lost 6 bases and J lost 5 bases. CDR3 in amino acids: CASRDREQNIQYF. DNA for the CDR3: TGTGCCAGCAGAGACAGGGAACAAAACATTCAGTACTTC.

This clone was detected a few times. The rearrangement joins TRBV6-6 to TRBJ1-3; unclear D gene. Trimming stripped 6 bases from V and 4 bases from J, with 7 bases between. The CDR3 has 12 residues. Per the germline V gene, CDR1 is MNHNY and CDR2 is SVGAGI (reference sequence). CDR3 protein: CASSQHGNTIYF. The CDR3 nucleotides are TGTGCCAGCAGCCAACACGGAAACACCATATATTTT.

This clone was found once. This chain connects TRBV2 to TRBJ1-2; D ambiguous. The CDR3 extends over 19 amino acids. Trimming pared 0 bases from V and 5 bases from J, leaving 25 bases between. The germline gives CDR1 SNHLY, CDR2 FYNNEI. CDR3 DNA sequence: TGTGCCAGCAGTGAAGCGTATCTCACCGAGGAGGAGGCCCCTTATGGCTACACCTTC. Its protein is CASSEAYLTEEEAPYGYTF.

This rearrangement joins TRBV6-5 to TRBJ2-7; D is undetermined. The V gene lost 0 bases and the J gene lost 2 bases, with 5 bases spanning the gap. The CDR3 is made up of 13 amino acids. Germline CDR1 MNHEY, CDR2 SVGAGI. This CDR3 reads CASSYSRTYEQYF. CDR3 coding DNA: TGTGCCAGCAGTTACTCCAGGACCTACGAGCAGTACTTC.